A selection of T cell receptor beta chains follows, all from one sample in a study of blood T cell repertoires in COVID-19. TCRdb's table, derived via immunoSEQ multiplex PCR, lists solely in-frame clones and lacks some. The sample comprises approximately 230,000 clones, 70% to 90% of which are singletons, and approximately 2% rests with the top ten. The sample consisted of peripheral blood. The receptors here all came from a young man who had recovered from COVID-19. CDR3s include the opening cysteine and the closing phenylalanine or tryptophan. The D gene is left open where the match is weak. Not all rows give a size; the values are once, few, many and, for expanded clones, a class.

J: TRBJ2-5; D: -; size: few; V: TRBV11-3; CDR3: CASSLGPLGGREETQYF; DNA: TGTGCCAGCAGTCTAGGACCCCTCGGGGGTAGGGAAGAGACCCAGTACTTC
J: TRBJ1-2; D: -; size: -; V: TRBV2; CDR3: CASSPAGSYGYTF; DNA: TGTGCCAGCAGTCCGGCGGGGTCCTATGGCTACACCTTC
J: TRBJ2-7; D: -; size: once; V: TRBV3-1/TRBV3-2; CDR3: CASRGRDTTYEQYF; DNA: TGTGCCAGCAGGGGCAGGGACACAACCTACGAGCAGTACTTC
J: TRBJ2-1; D: -; size: -; V: TRBV10-1; CDR3: CASTRLKHYNEQFF; DNA: TGCGCCAGCACAAGACTGAAACATTACAATGAGCAGTTCTTC
J: TRBJ1-5; D: TRBD1; size: few; V: TRBV7-2; CDR3: CASTKQGAGNQPQHF; DNA: TGTGCCAGCACTAAACAGGGGGCTGGCAATCAGCCCCAGCATTTT
J: TRBJ1-4; D: -; size: -; V: TRBV6-5; CDR3: CASSPDVLGNEKLFF; DNA: TGTGCCAGCAGTCCCGATGTACTAGGAAATGAAAAACTGTTTTTT
J: TRBJ1-5; D: -; size: -; V: TRBV7-8; CDR3: CASSLFIQPQHF; DNA: TGTGCCAGCAGCTTATTCATCCAGCCCCAGCATTTT
J: TRBJ2-7; D: TRBD2; size: -; V: TRBV27; CDR3: CASSPWTSGGWEQYF; DNA: TGTGCCAGCAGTCCCTGGACTAGCGGGGGTTGGGAGCAGTACTTC
J: TRBJ1-2; D: -; size: -; V: TRBV30; CDR3: CAWSDSYGYTF; DNA: TGTGCCTGGAGTGATAGCTATGGCTACACCTTC
J: TRBJ2-7; D: -; size: -; V: TRBV18; CDR3: CASSPQSDSYEQYF; DNA: TGTGCCAGCTCACCCCAGAGCGACTCCTACGAGCAGTACTTC
J: TRBJ2-7; D: -; size: -; V: TRBV12-3/TRBV12-4; CDR3: CAIYRVGSYEQYF; DNA: TGTGCCATCTACAGGGTTGGGTCCTACGAGCAGTACTTC
J: TRBJ2-3; D: -; size: -; V: TRBV7-2; CDR3: CASSHSANTQYF; DNA: TGTGCCAGCAGCCATAGCGCAAATACGCAGTATTTT
J: TRBJ2-1; D: TRBD1; size: -; V: TRBV10-2; CDR3: CASSMFRDRGRSSEQFF; DNA: TGCGCCAGCAGTATGTTCCGGGACAGGGGTAGGTCCAGTGAGCAGTTCTTC
J: TRBJ1-2; D: -; size: -; V: TRBV4-2; CDR3: CASSQDSTGVYGYTF; DNA: TGTGCCAGCAGCCAAGATTCGACGGGGGTCTATGGCTACACCTTC
J: TRBJ2-5; D: TRBD2; size: -; V: TRBV25-1; CDR3: CASSSRTSQVETQYF; DNA: TGTGCCAGCAGTTCCCGGACTAGCCAGGTGGAGACCCAGTACTTC
J: TRBJ2-5; D: TRBD1; size: -; V: TRBV9; CDR3: CASSDEGADQETQYF; DNA: TGTGCCAGCAGCGACGAGGGGGCGGACCAAGAGACCCAGTACTTC
J: TRBJ1-4; D: -; size: -; V: TRBV6-1; CDR3: CASSEAPGWEEKLFF; DNA: TGTGCCAGCAGTGAAGCGCCAGGGTGGGAAGAAAAACTGTTTTTT
J: TRBJ2-1; D: TRBD1; size: -; V: TRBV4-3; CDR3: CASSQRQGNNEQFF; DNA: TGCGCCAGCAGCCAACGACAGGGTAACAATGAGCAGTTCTTC
J: TRBJ2-6; D: -; size: -; V: TRBV19; CDR3: CASSIETVSGANVLTF; DNA: TGTGCCAGTAGTATAGAGACAGTCTCTGGGGCCAACGTCCTGACTTTC
J: TRBJ2-1; D: TRBD2; size: -; V: TRBV19; CDR3: CATFSGGAYNEQFF; DNA: TGTGCCACTTTTAGCGGGGGGGCCTACAATGAGCAGTTCTTC
J: TRBJ1-4; D: TRBD1; size: -; V: TRBV18; CDR3: CASSPYGTAHEKLFF; DNA: TGTGCCAGCTCACCTTACGGGACAGCACATGAAAAACTGTTTTTT
J: TRBJ2-1; D: -; size: -; V: TRBV12-3/TRBV12-4; CDR3: CASRIGDEQFF; DNA: TGTGCCAGCAGGATCGGGGATGAGCAGTTCTTC
J: TRBJ1-5; D: TRBD1; size: -; V: TRBV12-5; CDR3: CASGPGTGRNQPQHF; DNA: TGTGCTAGTGGCCCCGGGACAGGGAGAAATCAGCCCCAGCATTTT
J: TRBJ2-3; D: -; size: -; V: TRBV18; CDR3: CASSLSSRPTDTQYF; DNA: TGTGCCAGCTCCCTTAGCTCGAGGCCCACAGATACGCAGTATTTT
J: TRBJ1-1; D: TRBD1; size: -; V: TRBV5-4; CDR3: CASSRQGGDTEAFF; DNA: TGTGCCAGCAGCCGACAGGGTGGGGACACTGAAGCTTTCTTT
J: TRBJ1-3; D: -; size: -; V: TRBV6-5; CDR3: CASRGLVISGNTIYF; DNA: TGTGCCAGCAGGGGACTGGTTATCTCTGGAAACACCATATATTTT
J: TRBJ1-2; D: -; size: once; V: TRBV3-1/TRBV3-2; CDR3: CASSQDGRYGYTF; DNA: TGTGCCAGCAGCCAAGATGGGCGTTATGGCTACACCTTC
J: TRBJ1-5; D: TRBD1; size: -; V: TRBV10-1; CDR3: CWTGTLNQPQHF; DNA: TGCTGGACAGGGACTCTCAATCAGCCCCAGCATTTT
J: TRBJ2-5; D: -; size: -; V: TRBV19; CDR3: CASSIGVQETQYF; DNA: TGTGCCAGTAGTATCGGGGTCCAAGAGACCCAGTACTTC
J: TRBJ1-3; D: TRBD1; size: -; V: TRBV5-1; CDR3: CASSLATGDRNTIYF; DNA: TGCGCCAGCAGCTTGGCCACAGGGGACAGAAACACCATATATTTT
J: TRBJ1-2; D: -; size: once; V: TRBV5-8; CDR3: CASSPLTNSGYTF; DNA: TGTGCCAGCAGCCCGCTGACAAATTCCGGCTACACCTTC
J: TRBJ1-2; D: -; size: -; V: TRBV30; CDR3: CAWSVRDIYGYTF; DNA: TGTGCCTGGAGTGTCCGGGACATCTATGGCTACACCTTC
J: TRBJ1-6; D: -; size: -; V: TRBV27; CDR3: CASSSGQFSSYNSPLHF; DNA: TGTGCCAGCAGTTCAGGACAGTTTAGCTCCTATAATTCACCCCTCCACTTT
J: TRBJ1-2; D: -; size: -; V: TRBV3-1/TRBV3-2; CDR3: CASSQDTLGGYGYTF; DNA: TGTGCCAGCAGCCAAGATACATTAGGGGGCTATGGCTACACCTTC
J: TRBJ1-2; D: -; size: -; V: TRBV6-5; CDR3: CASSYSPDTPRGYTF; DNA: TGTGCCAGCAGTTACTCGCCGGACACCCCAAGAGGCTACACCTTC
J: TRBJ2-1; D: TRBD2; size: many; V: TRBV4-3; CDR3: CASSQRLADSYNEQFF; DNA: TGCGCCAGCAGCCAGAGACTAGCGGACTCCTACAATGAGCAGTTCTTC
J: TRBJ2-1; D: TRBD1; size: -; V: TRBV6-5; CDR3: CATSNRGYIDEQFF; DNA: TGTGCCACCTCGAACAGGGGGTATATCGATGAGCAGTTCTTC
J: TRBJ1-1; D: -; size: -; V: TRBV5-3; CDR3: CARSFPTGTEAFF; DNA: TGTGCCAGAAGCTTCCCAACAGGCACTGAAGCTTTCTTT
J: TRBJ2-7; D: TRBD2; size: few; V: TRBV7-6; CDR3: CASSPQRGTGYEQYF; DNA: TGTGCCAGCAGCCCCCAGCGGGGGACGGGGTACGAGCAGTACTTC
J: TRBJ2-1; D: -; size: -; V: TRBV30; CDR3: CAWNLAASSYNEQFF; DNA: TGTGCCTGGAATTTGGCGGCTAGCTCCTACAATGAGCAGTTCTTC
J: TRBJ2-1; D: -; size: -; V: TRBV19; CDR3: CASSIPTRGSPEQFF; DNA: TGTGCCAGTAGTATACCAACAAGAGGGTCCCCGGAGCAGTTCTTC
J: TRBJ1-1; D: -; size: few; V: TRBV9; CDR3: CASSVTVNTEAFF; DNA: TGTGCCAGCAGCGTCACAGTGAACACTGAAGCTTTCTTT
J: TRBJ2-1; D: -; size: -; V: TRBV12-3/TRBV12-4; CDR3: CASTLVNNEQFF; DNA: TGTGCCAGCACCCTAGTGAACAATGAGCAGTTCTTC
J: TRBJ1-5; D: -; size: -; V: TRBV6-5; CDR3: CASTPRGQPQHF; DNA: TGTGCCAGCACTCCCCGAGGTCAGCCCCAGCATTTT
J: TRBJ2-3; D: TRBD2; size: -; V: TRBV5-1; CDR3: CASSPRSGGSTDTQYF; DNA: TGCGCCAGCAGCCCGAGGAGCGGGGGTTCCACAGATACGCAGTATTTT
J: TRBJ1-3; D: -; size: -; V: TRBV19; CDR3: CASEPEGPGNTIYF; DNA: TGTGCGAGCGAGCCCGAGGGTCCTGGAAACACCATATATTTT
J: TRBJ1-2; D: -; size: -; V: TRBV18; CDR3: CASSPAFDGGGYTF; DNA: TGTGCCAGCTCACCTGCTTTCGACGGGGGGGGCTACACCTTC
J: TRBJ1-2; D: -; size: -; V: TRBV5-6; CDR3: CASTNRWGYYGYTF; DNA: TGTGCCAGCACCAATCGGTGGGGCTACTATGGCTACACCTTC
J: TRBJ2-7; D: -; size: -; V: TRBV12-3/TRBV12-4; CDR3: CASRGGGKQYF; DNA: TGTGCCAGCAGAGGGGGTGGCAAGCAGTACTTC
J: TRBJ2-3; D: -; size: -; V: TRBV7-7; CDR3: CASSLGQGSTDTQYF; DNA: TGTGCCAGCAGCTTAGGGCAGGGGAGCACAGATACGCAGTATTTT
J: TRBJ2-5; D: TRBD1; size: once; V: TRBV5-6; CDR3: CASSLATGWINQETQYF; DNA: TGTGCCAGCAGCTTGGCGACAGGGTGGATCAACCAAGAGACCCAGTACTTC
J: TRBJ2-2; D: -; size: -; V: TRBV7-6; CDR3: CASSLANRPITNTGELFF; DNA: TGTGCCAGCAGCTTAGCCAACAGGCCGATTACGAACACCGGGGAGCTGTTTTTT